This T cell receptor (beta chain) was profiled in a study of blood T cells in healthy people across ages. Looking at the study overall: About one barcoded beta molecule per two T cells was the capture yield of template switching.

Next came a second PCR, run for about 6 to 12 cycles, which used a sample-barcoded 5' primer along with a J-beta primer mix. Via MiXCR, TCRdb re-called the 5' RACE reads, giving one row per CDR3 protein. Among roughly 1.7 million distinct CDR3 sequences listed, roughly 32% were seen once. Germline V CDR1 and CDR2: LGHNT, FRNRAP. CDR3 size: 14 residues. The V end was cut by 6 bases, the J end by 8 bases, with 17 bases between. This clonotype occurred a few times. What it recognizes is unknown. Study-level results: The long-lived group displayed more naive CD4+ cells, plus higher diversity, than the aged donors did. Conclusively comparing naive with antigen-experienced cells was impossible with unsorted PBMCs.

Researchers collected roughly 9.8 milliliters of peripheral blood from every single donor. The chain recombines TRBV12-5 with TRBJ2-1, with D possibly called TRBD1 or TRBD2 (5 bases each). Sequenced sample: blood. The origin of this receptor is a woman aged 30 to 39 in good health. CDR3 bases: TGTGCTAGTGGCACTTCGACCCTGGGGGATGAGCAGTTCTTC. Translated: CASGTSTLGDEQFF.